A single sample is the source of the 24 T cell receptor beta chains below, sequenced in a study of cytomegalovirus exposure and HLA in healthy donors. Amplification used 60 Vbeta primers and 13 Jbeta primers. Clones were sequenced by immunoSEQ multiplex PCR, and TCRdb holds only the in-frame ones, with some missing. The sample lists 63,000 or so clones; roughly 77% were seen once. Sequenced: PBMCs. Every receptor here comes from a woman in her thirties in good health and CMV-seronegative.

This clone was detected once. The gene calls are TRBV6-5 and TRBJ2-3; the D gene is possibly TRBD1 (5 bases). Per germline, CDR1 MNHEY and CDR2 SVGAGI. Trimming pared 0 bases from V and 4 bases from J, leaving 11 bases between. This CDR3 has 15 residues. The CDR3 loop reads CASSYSGQSPDTQYF. CDR3 sequence (DNA): TGTGCCAGCAGTTACTCGGGGCAGAGCCCAGATACGCAGTATTTT.

This rearrangement joins TRBV5-1 to TRBJ2-5, with TRBD1 identical over 8 bases. V lost 2 bases and J lost 5; bases outside the gene matches: 11. The CDR3 is 16 residues long. Germline assignment: CDR1 SGHRS and CDR2 YFSETQ. The CDR3 nucleotides read TGCGCCAGCAGCTTCGGGCAGGGGGCACGTCTGGAGACCCAGTACTTC. It specifies CASSFGQGARLETQYF.

The chain combines TRBV6-5 with TRBJ2-7; D unclear. V lost 0 bases and J lost 0, with 9 bases in between. The germline V gene has CDR1 MNHEY and CDR2 SVGAGI. The CDR3 contains 15 residues. The CDR3 nucleotides read TGTGCCAGCAGTTACTCCCTTCCCCCCTCCTACGAGCAGTACTTC. This codes for CASSYSLPPSYEQYF.

The genes are TRBV30 and TRBJ2-7; D may be TRBD1 (6 bases). V was pared by 1 base and J by 0 bases, with 10 bases between. CDR1 and CDR2 (germline): GTSNPN, SVGIG (reference sequence). CDR3 length: 14 amino acids. CDR3 protein: CAWSGTANSYEQYF. The CDR3 DNA follows: TGTGCCTGGAGTGGGACAGCGAACTCCTACGAGCAGTACTTC.

There are a few counts of this clone. The chain has TRBV7-2 and TRBJ2-1, with 13 bases that match TRBD2. The length of the CDR3 is 16 residues. The ends lost 4 bases at V and 8 bases at J; junction bases unmatched: 8. Germline loops: CDR1 SGHTA, CDR2 FQGNSA. DNA for the CDR3: TGTGCCAGCAGCTCTAAAAGACTAGCGGGGGGCGATGAGCAGTTCTTC. Its translation is CASSSKRLAGGDEQFF.

The rearrangement links TRBV7-9 to TRBJ2-1; TRBD1 agrees at 7 bases. J was trimmed by 1 base and V by 7 bases; bases with no gene match: 7. The CDR3 covers 15 residues. Germline values: CDR1 SEHNR, CDR2 FQNEAQ (reference sequence). This chain's CDR3 is CASTQQGFSYNEQFF. The CDR3 DNA reads as TGTGCCAGCACCCAACAGGGGTTTTCCTACAATGAGCAGTTCTTC. Supplemented by reference TRBV7-9 and TRBJ2-1, the full variable domain reads DTGVSQNPRHKITKRGQNVTFRCDPISEHNRLYWYRQTLGQGPEFLTYFQNEAQLEKSRLLSDRFSAERPKGSFSTLEIQRTEQGDSAMYLCASTQQGFSYNEQFFGPGTRLTVL.

CDR3 sequence reads: CASSSSGMGVYEQYF. In DNA form, the CDR3 reads TGTGCCAGCAGTAGTAGCGGGATGGGAGTCTACGAGCAGTACTTC. The chain recombines TRBV2 with TRBJ2-7; 8 bases are a match to TRBD2. The V gene's germline CDR1 is SNHLY and CDR2 FYNNEI. V was clipped by 5 bases and J by 3 bases; unmatched bases: 9. The length of the CDR3 is 15 residues.

This sequence joins TRBV7-2 and TRBJ2-5, with D possibly TRBD2 on 5 matching bases. The CDR3 spans 15 residues. Between the trimmed V and J ends, which lost 1 base and 5 bases, there was a span of 14 bases. The germline V gene encodes CDR1 SGHTA and CDR2 FQGNSA. This CDR3 is CASSLGTLALETQYF. The DNA of the CDR3 is TGTGCCAGCAGCTTAGGGACCCTAGCTTTGGAGACCCAGTACTTC.

This chain connects TRBV14 to TRBJ2-5, with 8 positions matching TRBD1. Trimming took 4 bases from V and 7 from J; bases not matched to a gene: 11. This CDR3 contains 15 residues. Looked up from germline, CDR1 is SGHDN and CDR2 is FVKESK. CDR3 DNA: TGTGCCAGCAGCCCCCGGACAGGGAGGTTAGGGACCCAGTACTTC. Encoded protein: CASSPRTGRLGTQYF.

The V gene is TRBV25-1, the J gene TRBJ1-5, with D possibly TRBD1 on 5 matching bases. Trimming left V 3 bases short and J 3 bases short, with 9 bases between. The germline gives CDR1 MGHDK, CDR2 SYGVNS. The CDR3 spans 14 residues. Written as DNA, the CDR3 is TGTGCCAGCAGTGATTCAGGGTTCAATCAGCCCCAGCATTTT. Amino acids: CASSDSGFNQPQHF.

The chain recombines TRBV27 with TRBJ2-7, with D perhaps TRBD2 (6 bases). Germline loops: CDR1 MNHEY, CDR2 SMNVEV (reference sequence). This CDR3 has 15 amino acids. V was clipped by 3 bases and J by 3 bases, with 15 bases between them. CDR3 amino acids: CASSFSRERIYEQYF. Written as DNA, the CDR3 is TGTGCCAGCAGTTTTTCGCGGGAACGTATCTACGAGCAGTACTTC.

The genes are TRBV15 and TRBJ2-7; D may be TRBD2 (5 bases). Germline values: CDR1 LNHNV, CDR2 YYDKDF (reference sequence). This CDR3 is built from 12 residues. The ends were cut back, 1 base at V and 7 bases at J, with 8 bases in the middle. The CDR3 sequence: CATSRGTDEQYF. The CDR3 bases are TGTGCCACCAGCAGAGGGACTGATGAGCAGTACTTC.

This clone was seen more than once but under ten times. The gene calls are TRBV5-1 and TRBJ2-7, with D maybe TRBD1 (5 bases). Germline CDR1 reads SGHRS; CDR2 reads YFSETQ. The length of the CDR3 is 13 residues. Trimming stripped 2 bases from V and 7 bases from J, with 13 bases between. The CDR3 here is CASSFSPGKEQYF. As DNA, the CDR3 is TGCGCCAGCAGCTTCTCCCCAGGGAAGGAGCAGTACTTC. The variable domain in full, with the rest retrieved from reference TRBV5-1 and TRBJ2-7, is KAGVTQTPRYLIKTRGQQVTLSCSPISGHRSVSWYQQTPGQGLQFLFEYFSETQRNKGNFPGRFSGRQFSNSRSEMNVSTLELGDSALYLCASSFSPGKEQYFGPGTRLTVT.

V is TRBV7-9 and J is TRBJ1-4, with TRBD1 matching 9 bases. The germline CDR1 and CDR2 sequences are SEHNR and FQNEAQ (reference sequence). This CDR3 comprises 17 residues. Trimming at V came to 4 bases and at J to 0 bases, leaving 6 bases not matched to a gene. This CDR3 is CASSWGQGGATNEKLFF. The CDR3 nucleotides are TGTGCCAGCAGCTGGGGACAGGGAGGAGCAACTAATGAAAAACTGTTTTTT.

V is TRBV7-9 and J is TRBJ2-7; a weak D match, TRBD1 (8 bases). This CDR3 spans 14 amino acids. The V end lost 1 base, the J end lost 7 bases, and 14 bases lay between the germline ends. In germline, CDR1 is SEHNR, CDR2 FQNEAQ (reference sequence). The CDR3 sequence is CASSLVYRGGEQYF. The CDR3 DNA reads TGTGCCAGCAGCTTAGTCTACAGGGGGGGAGAGCAGTACTTC.

This chain connects TRBV6-6 to TRBJ1-1, with 10 bases fitting TRBD1. The CDR3 consists of 15 residues. Unmatched junction bases numbered 7, after V lost 6 bases and J lost 3 bases. CDR1 and CDR2 (germline): MNHNY, SVGAGI (reference sequence). DNA for the CDR3: TGTGCCAGCAGAAAAGACGACAGGGGGCACACTGAAGCTTTCTTT. Its protein is CASRKDDRGHTEAFF.

J is TRBJ2-5 and V is TRBV5-1; D may be TRBD1 (5 bases). CDR3 length equals 14 residues. Germline V gene sequence: CDR1 SGHRS, CDR2 YFSETQ. Trimming removed 0 bases at V and 0 bases at J, with 6 bases between. The CDR3 nucleotides are TGCGCCAGCAGCTTGGGGGGCAACCAAGAGACCCAGTACTTC. The encoded protein is CASSLGGNQETQYF.

V is TRBV5-1 and J is TRBJ1-2; the match to TRBD1 covers 7 bases. Germline CDR1 is SGHRS and CDR2 is YFSETQ. This CDR3 has 14 residues. Germline trimming cut 0 bases from V and 4 bases from J; bases unmatched to any gene: 3. CDR3 protein: CASSLGDRIYGYTF. The CDR3 DNA sequence: TGCGCCAGCAGCTTGGGGGACAGAATCTATGGCTACACCTTC.

This chain links TRBV4-3 with TRBJ1-1; maybe TRBD1 (5 bases). CDR1 and CDR2 from the germline V gene are LGHNA and YSLEER. Trimming left V 3 bases short and J 5 bases short, with 10 bases between. CDR3 length equals 13 residues. CDR3 sequence (DNA): TGCGCCAGCAGCCAGGGGCAGGGAACTGAAGCTTTCTTT. Protein product: CASSQGQGTEAFF.

The chain joins TRBV29-1 to TRBJ2-6; TRBD1 matches at 11 bases. CDR3 length: 17 residues. Trimming at V came to 6 bases and at J to 1 base, leaving 8 bases not matched to a gene. Per germline, CDR1 SQVTM and CDR2 ANQGSEA. Here the CDR3 DNA reads TGCAGCGTGAAAGGGACAGGGGGAGCTTCTGGGGCCAACGTCCTGACTTTC. This gives the protein CSVKGTGGASGANVLTF.

This chain joins TRBV18 and TRBJ1-5; 8 bases agree with TRBD1. CDR1 and CDR2 from the germline V gene are KGHSH and LQKENI. V gave up 3 bases and J gave up 6 bases; unmatched junction bases: 7. There are 15 residues in the CDR3. CDR3 bases: TGTGCCAGCTCACCCACAGGGGGTGTGAGTCAGCCCCAGCATTTT. Translating it yields CASSPTGGVSQPQHF.

This clone was seen a few times. This chain joins TRBV10-3 and TRBJ2-3; TRBD2 aligns across 12 bases. CDR3 length: 16 residues. With 2 bases clipped from V and 6 bases from J, the junction kept 6 bases outside the gene matches. CDR1 is ENHRY, CDR2 SYGVKD, per germline. Here the CDR3 DNA reads TGTGCCATCAGTGAGCTAGCGGGGGGGCGGAGGGATACGCAGTATTTT. Protein: CAISELAGGRRDTQYF.

The chain uses TRBV5-4 and TRBJ2-7, with D tentatively TRBD1 (7 bases). V was trimmed by 5 bases and J by 2 bases, leaving 17 bases between them. Germline CDR1 is SGHNT and CDR2 is YYREEE (reference sequence). The CDR3 runs 15 residues. The CDR3 spells CASSPGGGEPYEQYF. The CDR3, as DNA: TGTGCCAGCAGTCCAGGGGGAGGAGAGCCCTACGAGCAGTACTTC.

The chain couples TRBV6-5 to TRBJ2-2; D gene unclear. This CDR3 comprises 15 residues. From germline, CDR1 is MNHEY and CDR2 SVGAGI. The germline V and J ends were trimmed by 0 bases and 1 base, with 6 bases remaining between them. The CDR3 loop reads CASSYSRRNTGELFF. CDR3 sequence (DNA): TGTGCCAGCAGTTACTCGCGGAGGAACACCGGGGAGCTGTTTTTT.